The entry below describes one T cell receptor beta chain. This sample was taken from a study of blood T cell repertoires in COVID-19. About the study: The study drew acute and convalescent COVID-19 samples from the United States, Italy and Spain. T cells, B-cell-depleted T cells, or PBMCs provided the cDNA or gDNA that served as material.

The CDR3 is made up of 15 amino acids. Germline CDR1 and CDR2: MGHDK and SYGVNS. V lost 4 bases to trimming and J lost 1 base, with 10 bases between them. As originally analysed: How many nucleated cells were present was estimated from reference gene primer amplification. The data were produced by immunoSEQ multiplex PCR, yet TCRdb's version contains in-frame clones alone and is incomplete. From that table come the V and J calls and clone size; the DNA was used to work out D and trimming. The sample consists of fewer than 85,000 clones, roughly 76% of them appearing once. This chain links TRBV25-1 with TRBJ1-4, with a weak D call TRBD1 (6 bases). The receptor comes from a woman older than 75 with active or convalescent COVID-19. Sample: peripheral blood. The CDR3 DNA reads TGTGCCAGCAGTGTTAGCAGGGGAACTAATGAAAAACTGTTTTTT. It yields the protein CASSVSRGTNEKLFF.